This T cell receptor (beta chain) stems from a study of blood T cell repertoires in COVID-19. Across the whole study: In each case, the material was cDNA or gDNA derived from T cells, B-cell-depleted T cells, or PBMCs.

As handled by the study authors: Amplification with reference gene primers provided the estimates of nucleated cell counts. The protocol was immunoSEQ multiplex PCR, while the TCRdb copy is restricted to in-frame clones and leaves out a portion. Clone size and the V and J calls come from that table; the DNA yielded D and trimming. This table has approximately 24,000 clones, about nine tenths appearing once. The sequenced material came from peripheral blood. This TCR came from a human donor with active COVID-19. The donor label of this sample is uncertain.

The chain's CDR3 is CASSLAGGGTDTQYF. The CDR3 nucleotides are TGTGCCAGCAGCTTAGCCGGCGGGGGAACAGATACGCAGTATTTT. This chain uses TRBV11-3 with TRBJ2-3, with TRBD2 identical over 7 bases. The CDR3 length is 15 residues. Germline loops: CDR1 SGHNT, CDR2 YENEEA. Unmatched junction bases numbered 4, after V lost 1 base and J lost 3 bases.